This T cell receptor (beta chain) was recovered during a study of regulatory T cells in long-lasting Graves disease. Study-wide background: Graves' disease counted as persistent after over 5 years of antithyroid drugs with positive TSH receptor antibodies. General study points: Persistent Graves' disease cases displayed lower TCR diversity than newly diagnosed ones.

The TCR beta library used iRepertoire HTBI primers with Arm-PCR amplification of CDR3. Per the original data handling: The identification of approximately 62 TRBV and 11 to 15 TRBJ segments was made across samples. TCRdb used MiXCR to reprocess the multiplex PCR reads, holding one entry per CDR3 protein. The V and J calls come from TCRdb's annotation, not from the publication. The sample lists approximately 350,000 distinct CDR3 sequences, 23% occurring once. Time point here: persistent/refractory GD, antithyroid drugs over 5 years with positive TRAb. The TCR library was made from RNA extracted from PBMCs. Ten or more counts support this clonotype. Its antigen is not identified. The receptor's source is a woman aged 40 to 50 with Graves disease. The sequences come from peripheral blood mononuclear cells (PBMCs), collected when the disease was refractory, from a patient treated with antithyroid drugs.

The CDR3 loop is CSVEGDPLVYGYTF. In DNA form, the CDR3 reads TGCAGCGTTGAGGGGGACCCCCTAGTCTATGGCTACACCTTC. The genes are TRBV29-1 and TRBJ1-2; tentatively, D is TRBD1 (5 bases). V lost 3 bases to trimming and J lost 4 bases, with 15 bases between them. The CDR3 spans 14 residues. CDR1 and CDR2 (germline): SQVTM, ANQGSEA.